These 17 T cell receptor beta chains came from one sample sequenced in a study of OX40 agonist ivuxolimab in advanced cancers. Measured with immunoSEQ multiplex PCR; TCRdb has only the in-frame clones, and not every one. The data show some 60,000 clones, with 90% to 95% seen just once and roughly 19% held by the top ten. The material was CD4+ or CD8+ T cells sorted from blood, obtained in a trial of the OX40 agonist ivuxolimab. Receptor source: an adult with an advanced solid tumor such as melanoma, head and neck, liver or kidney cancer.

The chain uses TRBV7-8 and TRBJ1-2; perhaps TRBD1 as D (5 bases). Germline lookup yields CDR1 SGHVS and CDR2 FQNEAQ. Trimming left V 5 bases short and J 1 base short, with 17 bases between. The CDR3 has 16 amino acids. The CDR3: CASSQTRTGGNYGYTF. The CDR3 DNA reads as TGTGCCAGCAGCCAAACTCGGACGGGGGGTAACTATGGCTACACCTTC.

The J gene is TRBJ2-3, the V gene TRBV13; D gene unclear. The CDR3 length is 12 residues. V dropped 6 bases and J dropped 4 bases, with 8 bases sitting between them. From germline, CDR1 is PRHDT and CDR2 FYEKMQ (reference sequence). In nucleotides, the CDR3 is TGTGCCAGCAGTCGGTCCGCAGATACGCAGTATTTT. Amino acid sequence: CASSRSADTQYF. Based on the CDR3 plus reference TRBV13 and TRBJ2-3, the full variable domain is AAGVIQSPRHLIKEKRETATLKCYPIPRHDTVYWYQQGPGQDPQFLISFYEKMQSDKGSIPDRFSAQQFSDYHSELNMSSLELGDSALYFCASSRSADTQYFGPGTRLTVL.

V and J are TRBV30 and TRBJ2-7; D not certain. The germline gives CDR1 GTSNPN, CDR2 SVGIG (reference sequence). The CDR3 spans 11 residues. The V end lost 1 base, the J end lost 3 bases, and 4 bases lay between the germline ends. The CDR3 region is CAWSEDYEQYF. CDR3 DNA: TGTGCCTGGAGTGAAGACTACGAGCAGTACTTC.

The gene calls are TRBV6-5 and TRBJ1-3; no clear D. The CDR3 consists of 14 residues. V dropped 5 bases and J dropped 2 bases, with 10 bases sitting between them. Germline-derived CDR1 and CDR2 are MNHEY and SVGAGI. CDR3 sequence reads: CASSEHRTGNTIYF. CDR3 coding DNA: TGTGCCAGCAGTGAACACAGAACTGGAAACACCATATATTTT.

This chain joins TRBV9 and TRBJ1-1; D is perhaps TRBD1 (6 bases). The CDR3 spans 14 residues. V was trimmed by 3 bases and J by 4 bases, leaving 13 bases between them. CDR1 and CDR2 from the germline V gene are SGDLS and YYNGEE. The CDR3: CASSAYRAGTEAFF. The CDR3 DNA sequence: TGTGCCAGCAGCGCGTACAGGGCTGGCACTGAAGCTTTCTTT.

In nucleotides, the CDR3 is TGTGCCATGGTGGGGGGCCAGGCCCTTAATCAGCCCCAGCATTTT. As protein: CAMVGGQALNQPQHF. The chain joins TRBV6-5 to TRBJ1-5; tentatively, D is TRBD1 (6 bases). V lost 10 bases to trimming and J lost 4 bases, with 20 bases between them. There are 15 residues in the CDR3. The germline gives CDR1 MNHEY, CDR2 SVGAGI.

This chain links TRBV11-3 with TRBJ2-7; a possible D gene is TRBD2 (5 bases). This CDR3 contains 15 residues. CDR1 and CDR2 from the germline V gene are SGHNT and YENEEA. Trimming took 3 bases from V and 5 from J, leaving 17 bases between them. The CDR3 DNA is TGTGCCAGCAGCTTTGCGACGGACTCCGGCCACGAGCAGTACTTC. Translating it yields CASSFATDSGHEQYF.

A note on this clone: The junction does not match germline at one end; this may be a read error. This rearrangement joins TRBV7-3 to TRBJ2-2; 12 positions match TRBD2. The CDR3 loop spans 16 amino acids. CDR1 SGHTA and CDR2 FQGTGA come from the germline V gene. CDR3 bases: TGTGCCAGCAGCGGACTAGCGGGAACCCAACACCGGGGAGCTGTTTTT. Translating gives CASSGLAGTQHRGAVF.

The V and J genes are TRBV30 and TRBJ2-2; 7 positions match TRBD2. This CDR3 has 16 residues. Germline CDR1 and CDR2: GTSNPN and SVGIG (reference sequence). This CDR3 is CAVDGAGISNTGELFF. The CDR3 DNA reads TGTGCTGTGGACGGAGCGGGGATATCCAACACCGGGGAGCTGTTTTTT.

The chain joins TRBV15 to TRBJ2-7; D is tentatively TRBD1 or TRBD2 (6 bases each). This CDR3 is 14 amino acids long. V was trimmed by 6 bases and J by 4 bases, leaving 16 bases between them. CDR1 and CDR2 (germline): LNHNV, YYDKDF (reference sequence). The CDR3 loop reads CATSPSGGRYEQYF. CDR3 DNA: TGTGCCACCAGTCCTAGTGGGGGGCGATACGAGCAGTACTTC.

The CDR3 DNA reads as TGCGCCAGCAGTCCAAAGGCGGGGAATCAGCCCCAGCATTTT. This codes for CASSPKAGNQPQHF. The chain combines TRBV23-1 with TRBJ1-5; no clear D gene. TRBV23-1 is reported as an ORF; its role is uncertain. V was trimmed by 4 bases and J by 4 bases, leaving 11 bases between them. The CDR3 length is 14 residues.

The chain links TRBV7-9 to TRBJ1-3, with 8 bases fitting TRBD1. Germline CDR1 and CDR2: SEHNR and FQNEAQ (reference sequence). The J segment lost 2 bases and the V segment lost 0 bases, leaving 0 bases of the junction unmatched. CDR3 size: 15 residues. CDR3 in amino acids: CASSLAGQAGNTIYF. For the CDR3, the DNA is TGTGCCAGCAGCTTAGCGGGACAGGCTGGAAACACCATATATTTT.

CDR3 loop: CASRISWPSTDTQYF. The CDR3 DNA reads TGTGCCAGCCGCATCTCGTGGCCTAGCACAGATACGCAGTATTTT. This chain connects TRBV28 to TRBJ2-3; unclear D gene. V was shortened by 8 bases and J by 0 bases, with 15 bases between the two germline ends. The CDR3 covers 15 residues. Germline CDR1 is MDHEN and CDR2 is SYDVKM.

The CDR3 here is CAWSLGGDSYEQYF. The CDR3 nucleotides read TGTGCCTGGAGTTTAGGCGGCGACTCCTACGAGCAGTACTTC. The rearrangement joins TRBV30 to TRBJ2-7; D remains ambiguous. This CDR3 comprises 14 residues. Germline V gene sequence: CDR1 GTSNPN, CDR2 SVGIG (reference sequence). Trimming removed 2 bases from V and 0 bases from J, with 11 bases in between.

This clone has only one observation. CDR3 amino acids: CASSAGLDSLLYEQYF. The DNA of the CDR3 is TGTGCCAGCAGCGCTGGACTAGACTCTCTCCTCTACGAGCAGTACTTC. This chain uses TRBV9 with TRBJ2-7, with 7 bases lining up with TRBD2. The CDR3 totals 16 residues. The V segment lost 3 bases and the J segment 3 bases; nucleotides outside the gene matches: 12. CDR1 SGDLS and CDR2 YYNGEE come from the germline V gene.

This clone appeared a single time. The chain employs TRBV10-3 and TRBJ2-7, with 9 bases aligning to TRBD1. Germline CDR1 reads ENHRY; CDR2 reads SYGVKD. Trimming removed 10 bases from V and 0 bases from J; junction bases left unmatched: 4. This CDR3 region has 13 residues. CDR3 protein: CASRTGDSYEQYF. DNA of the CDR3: TGTGCCAGCAGGACAGGGGACTCCTACGAGCAGTACTTC.

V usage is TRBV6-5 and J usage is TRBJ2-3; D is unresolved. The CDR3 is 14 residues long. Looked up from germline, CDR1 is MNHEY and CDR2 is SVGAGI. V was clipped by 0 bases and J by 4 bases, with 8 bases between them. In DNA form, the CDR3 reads TGTGCCAGCAGTTACTCGTCGAGGTCAGATACGCAGTATTTT. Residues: CASSYSSRSDTQYF.